Sequencing of this TCR beta chain was carried out in a study of cytomegalovirus exposure and HLA in healthy donors. A multiplex PCR was run with 60 Vbeta primers and 13 Jbeta primers. Profiling relied on immunoSEQ multiplex PCR, and the TCRdb table lists in-frame clones only, not all of them. This sample has 100,000 to 150,000 clones, with 70% to 85% found just once. This clone showed up just once. Antigen unknown. General study findings and limits: Later analysis associated a missense DCLRE1C variant with TCR beta V- and J-gene trimming.

The specimen sequenced was PBMCs. This TCR came from a woman aged 40-49 years in good health and CMV-seropositive.

CDR3 in amino acids: CASSAPVVETEAFF. The CDR3 DNA sequence: TGTGCCAGCAGCGCCCCGGTGGTGGAGACTGAAGCTTTCTTT. V and J are TRBV21-1 and TRBJ1-1. TRBV21-1 counts as a pseudogene. This CDR3 region has 14 residues.